These T cell receptor beta chains were read from a single sample in a study of blood T cell repertoires in COVID-19. Generated by immunoSEQ multiplex PCR, the TCRdb table keeps only in-frame clones and is missing some. There are approximately 230,000 clones in the sample; about 79% occur only once, and about 10% lies in the top ten. Sequencing was done on a sample of peripheral blood. These receptors all come from a man at least 80 years old with acute or convalescent COVID-19. Each CDR3 is given with its conserved first and last residue. Fields, in order: J gene, V gene, D gene, clone size, CDR3 protein, CDR3 DNA. A D gene is named only where the DNA matches it firmly. Part of the rows lack a size; the others show once, few, many or a class for expanded clones.

>TRBJ2-3|TRBV5-1|TRBD2|-
CASSPGGYTDTQYF
TGCGCCAGCAGCCCGGGGGGGTACACAGATACGCAGTATTTT
>TRBJ2-1|TRBV6-2/TRBV6-3|-|-
CASSSEGRYYNEQFF
TGTGCCAGCAGTTCGGAGGGCCGTTACTACAATGAGCAGTTCTTC
>TRBJ2-2|TRBV27|-|-
CASSPGWGGPTGELFF
TGTGCCAGCAGTCCCGGGTGGGGGGGCCCTACCGGGGAGCTGTTTTTT
>TRBJ2-1|TRBV6-5|-|-
CASRPGQEGYNEQFF
TGTGCCAGCAGACCAGGACAGGAGGGTTACAATGAGCAGTTCTTC
>TRBJ1-4|TRBV6-2/TRBV6-3|-|-
CASSYPGFAEGEKLFF
TGTGCCAGCAGTTACCCGGGCTTCGCCGAGGGAGAAAAACTGTTTTTT
>TRBJ2-5|TRBV5-4|TRBD1|-
CASSSTGGKETQYF
TGTGCCAGCAGTTCAACAGGGGGGAAAGAGACCCAGTACTTC
>TRBJ2-7|TRBV6-5|-|-
CASRGGGGKVDEQYF
TGTGCCAGCAGGGGCGGCGGCGGGAAGGTCGACGAGCAGTACTTC
>TRBJ1-5|TRBV19|-|-
CASSLAPAGQPQHF
TGTGCCAGTAGTCTGGCTCCGGCGGGTCAGCCCCAGCATTTT
>TRBJ1-4|TRBV2|-|-
CASSTRGLTPEKLFF
TGTGCCAGCAGCACCCGGGGACTTACGCCGGAAAAACTGTTTTTT
>TRBJ1-2|TRBV30|-|-
CAWSVQNSLGYTF
TGTGCCTGGAGTGTACAGAACAGCCTTGGCTACACCTTC
>TRBJ2-7|TRBV30|TRBD1|-
CAWSYGQGVSYEQYF
TGTGCCTGGAGTTATGGACAGGGAGTCTCCTACGAGCAGTACTTC
>TRBJ2-7|TRBV6-5|-|-
CASSYRDTSYEQYF
TGTGCCAGCAGTTACCGGGACACCTCCTACGAGCAGTACTTC
>TRBJ2-5|TRBV5-6|-|-
CASSSYRDYQETQYF
TGTGCCAGCAGCTCGTACCGGGACTACCAAGAGACCCAGTACTTC
>TRBJ2-7|TRBV5-5|-|-
CASSLWDTYSYEQYF
TGTGCCAGCAGCTTGTGGGACACTTACTCCTACGAGCAGTACTTC
>TRBJ1-2|TRBV7-2|TRBD1|few
CASSLDRQGARDGYTF
TGTGCCAGCAGCTTAGATCGGCAGGGGGCGAGAGATGGCTACACCTTC
>TRBJ2-7|TRBV29-1|TRBD1|-
CSVERKRTGGFGSYEQYF
TGCAGCGTTGAACGTAAAAGGACAGGGGGTTTTGGTTCCTACGAGCAGTACTTC
>TRBJ1-2|TRBV19|TRBD1|-
CASSMSGQGAQTF
TGTGCCAGTAGTATGTCGGGACAGGGGGCGCAAACCTTC
>TRBJ2-7|TRBV4-1|-|-
CASSHLIHRAGEGGQYF
TGCGCCAGCAGCCACCTAATCCACCGGGCGGGGGAAGGGGGGCAGTACTTC
>TRBJ1-3|TRBV11-2|-|-
CASSPPGTGNTIYF
TGTGCCAGCAGCCCCCCGGGAACTGGAAACACCATATATTTT
>TRBJ1-1|TRBV5-5|-|-
CASSLEGHTNTEAFF
TGTGCCAGCAGCTTGGAGGGACACACGAACACTGAAGCTTTCTTT
>TRBJ1-4|TRBV9|TRBD1|-
CASSSTGGDVLFF
TGTGCCAGCAGCTCGACAGGGGGAGATGTACTGTTTTTT
>TRBJ2-1|TRBV20-1|-|-
CSASVSRGAKNEQFF
TGCAGTGCTAGTGTCTCCCGGGGGGCGAAAAATGAGCAGTTCTTC
>TRBJ2-7|TRBV6-1|TRBD1|-
CASREGGATYEQYF
TGTGCCAGCAGAGAAGGGGGCGCGACCTACGAGCAGTACTTC
>TRBJ2-7|TRBV14|-|-
CASSPKTGTRLMIEQYF
TGTGCCAGCAGCCCTAAAACAGGAACGAGGCTCATGATCGAGCAGTACTTC
>TRBJ2-1|TRBV7-3|TRBD2|-
CASSPMGGSLRREAYNEQFF
TGTGCCAGCAGCCCTATGGGGGGGAGTCTAAGGAGGGAGGCCTACAATGAGCAGTTCTTC
>TRBJ2-7|TRBV5-6|TRBD2|-
CASSILAGGPKEQYF
TGTGCCAGCAGCATTCTAGCGGGAGGGCCGAAAGAGCAGTACTTC
>TRBJ2-2|TRBV18|TRBD1|once
CASSRRQGNTGELFF
TGTGCCAGCTCACGGAGACAGGGCAACACCGGGGAGCTGTTTTTT